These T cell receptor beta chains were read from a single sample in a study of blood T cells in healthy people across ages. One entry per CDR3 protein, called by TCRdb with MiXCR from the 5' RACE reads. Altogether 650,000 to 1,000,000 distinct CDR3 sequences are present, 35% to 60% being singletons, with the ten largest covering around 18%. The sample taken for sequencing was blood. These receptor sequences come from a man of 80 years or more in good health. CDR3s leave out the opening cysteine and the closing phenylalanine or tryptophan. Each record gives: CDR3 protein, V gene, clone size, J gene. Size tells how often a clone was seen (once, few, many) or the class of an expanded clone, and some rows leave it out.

CDR3 protein: ASSFGTGATEAF
V gene: TRBV27
clone size: .
J gene: TRBJ1-1

CDR3 protein: ATSSRRGGRDTQY
V gene: TRBV15
clone size: .
J gene: TRBJ2-3

CDR3 protein: ASSYNQGIGSPLH
V gene: TRBV6-5
clone size: few
J gene: TRBJ1-6

CDR3 protein: ASSLQENTGELF
V gene: TRBV7-9
clone size: .
J gene: TRBJ2-2

CDR3 protein: ASSQERQGADQPQH
V gene: TRBV4-1
clone size: .
J gene: TRBJ1-5

CDR3 protein: ASSPTGNREQY
V gene: TRBV27
clone size: .
J gene: .

CDR3 protein: ASSKQTGPSYEQY
V gene: TRBV7-2
clone size: .
J gene: TRBJ2-7

CDR3 protein: AWSVLVTSYEQY
V gene: TRBV30
clone size: .
J gene: TRBJ2-7

CDR3 protein: ASTTSGSSYNEQF
V gene: TRBV11-3
clone size: .
J gene: TRBJ2-1

CDR3 protein: ASSSPGTGIYEQY
V gene: TRBV7-3
clone size: few
J gene: TRBJ2-7

CDR3 protein: SAGPNLAGVRHEQF
V gene: TRBV20-1
clone size: .
J gene: TRBJ2-1

CDR3 protein: ASSEGSGTDTQY
V gene: TRBV19
clone size: .
J gene: TRBJ2-3

CDR3 protein: ASRGVQAPAYEQY
V gene: TRBV6-1
clone size: .
J gene: .

CDR3 protein: ATSDFGGGSYEQY
V gene: TRBV24-1
clone size: .
J gene: .

CDR3 protein: ASGLVRLGEQY
V gene: TRBV6-1
clone size: .
J gene: .

CDR3 protein: ASTLPRDGSYNEQF
V gene: TRBV7-9
clone size: many
J gene: TRBJ2-1

CDR3 protein: ASSFRRENIHEQF
V gene: TRBV7-2
clone size: few
J gene: TRBJ2-1

CDR3 protein: ASSLVSGPTYEQY
V gene: TRBV14
clone size: .
J gene: .

CDR3 protein: SATGLADHYNEQY
V gene: TRBV20-1
clone size: .
J gene: TRBJ2-5

CDR3 protein: SARLSGYSYEQY
V gene: TRBV20-1
clone size: .
J gene: TRBJ2-7

CDR3 protein: ASSPGLAPYEQY
V gene: TRBV18
clone size: few
J gene: .

CDR3 protein: ASSGLAGRSEQY
V gene: TRBV6-1
clone size: .
J gene: .

CDR3 protein: ASSLRVYNEQF
V gene: TRBV5-1
clone size: few
J gene: TRBJ2-1

CDR3 protein: SVEGTGINEQY
V gene: TRBV29-1
clone size: once
J gene: .

CDR3 protein: ASSLDLLAGAGTGELF
V gene: TRBV7-2
clone size: .
J gene: TRBJ2-2

CDR3 protein: ASSFVKETQY
V gene: TRBV28
clone size: .
J gene: .

CDR3 protein: AGWDRGNNNEQY
V gene: TRBV7-7
clone size: .
J gene: TRBJ2-5

CDR3 protein: ASSRTGTGPWAGVTDTQY
V gene: TRBV7-2
clone size: .
J gene: TRBJ2-3

CDR3 protein: ASSHSLAGGYEQY
V gene: TRBV3-1
clone size: .
J gene: TRBJ2-7

CDR3 protein: ASSLEGLQGPYKSNQPQH
V gene: TRBV11-1
clone size: .
J gene: TRBJ1-5

CDR3 protein: ASSLAGGRIEQY
V gene: TRBV5-1
clone size: .
J gene: TRBJ2-7

CDR3 protein: ASSLVRLGSGANVLT
V gene: TRBV7-2
clone size: once
J gene: TRBJ2-6

CDR3 protein: AISELMYEQY
V gene: TRBV10-3
clone size: few
J gene: TRBJ2-7

CDR3 protein: ASSSSGRAYDEQF
V gene: TRBV4-3
clone size: many
J gene: TRBJ2-1

CDR3 protein: SARDRVEGRSNYGYT
V gene: TRBV20-1
clone size: .
J gene: TRBJ1-2

CDR3 protein: ASSSDGNFGRQY
V gene: TRBV7-9
clone size: few
J gene: TRBJ2-5

CDR3 protein: ASETGTSGLSYEQY
V gene: TRBV2
clone size: .
J gene: TRBJ2-7

CDR3 protein: ASKQIGQGHNEQF
V gene: TRBV6-6
clone size: .
J gene: TRBJ2-1

CDR3 protein: VVRFGELF
V gene: TRBV29-1
clone size: .
J gene: TRBJ2-2

CDR3 protein: ALTPSSTGTQY
V gene: TRBV28
clone size: .
J gene: TRBJ2-3

CDR3 protein: ASSFGTGVTQY
V gene: TRBV27
clone size: few
J gene: TRBJ2-5

CDR3 protein: ASGRGRDTQY
V gene: TRBV7-6
clone size: .
J gene: TRBJ2-3